These 26 T cell receptor beta chains originate from one sample sequenced in a study of CD8 T cells in Susac syndrome. RNA amounts of about 0.5 to 1 ug underwent reverse transcription with random hexamers. TCRdb itself ran the immunoSEQ multiplex PCR reads through MiXCR, one entry per CDR3 protein. The data hold 200,000 or so distinct CDR3 sequences, with about 95% observed a single time. The sequencing input was CD4+ T cells from PBMCs. The source is a human donor with multiple sclerosis.

V and J are TRBV6-6 and TRBJ1-5, with no clear D. Germline loops: CDR1 MNHNY, CDR2 SVGAGI (reference sequence). This CDR3 is built from 15 residues. The V and J ends lost 2 bases and 1 base respectively, with 9 bases between them. The CDR3 nucleotides are TGTGCCAGCAGTTACAATCGCCAGAGCAATCAGCCCCAGCATTTT. Protein: CASSYNRQSNQPQHF.

The chain recombines TRBV2 with TRBJ2-7, with D possibly being TRBD1 or TRBD2 (6 bases each). The germline gives CDR1 SNHLY, CDR2 FYNNEI. The CDR3 has 15 residues. V shed 6 bases and J shed 0 bases, with 15 bases lying between them. CDR3 residues: CASSSTGTLSYEQYF. CDR3 nucleotides: TGTGCCAGCAGCAGCACAGGGACTCTCTCCTACGAGCAGTACTTC.

The chain links TRBV3-1 to TRBJ2-7; the D gene is possibly TRBD2 (6 bases). Per the germline V gene, CDR1 is LGHDT and CDR2 is YNNKEL (reference sequence). This CDR3 is 13 amino acids long. Trimming cost V 4 bases and J 7 bases, with 14 bases left between them. CDR3 DNA sequence: TGTGCCAGCAGCCGGTCGGGACTGGGGGAGCAGTACTTC. It specifies CASSRSGLGEQYF.

This chain links TRBV9 with TRBJ2-3, with 8 bases aligning to TRBD2. CDR3 length: 18 residues. Per germline, CDR1 SGDLS and CDR2 YYNGEE. Germline trimming cut 2 bases from V and 2 bases from J; bases unmatched to any gene: 13. In nucleotides, the CDR3 is TGTGCCAGCAGCGTGTCCCCCGGGGCGGGGGGCCTCACAGATACGCAGTATTTT. Protein: CASSVSPGAGGLTDTQYF.

The chain recombines TRBV27 with TRBJ1-1, with 7 bases identical to TRBD1. The CDR3 is 14 residues long. After removal of 5 bases from V and 8 bases from J, the junction contained 11 bases not matched to a gene. Germline V CDR1 and CDR2: MNHEY, SMNVEV (reference sequence). CDR3 sequence reads: CASSTRDRTAEAFF. CDR3 coding DNA: TGTGCCAGCAGTACTCGGGACAGAACAGCAGAAGCTTTCTTT.

V is TRBV24-1 and J is TRBJ2-4, with TRBD2 identical over 8 bases. CDR1 is KGHDR, CDR2 SFDVKD, per germline. Germline trimming cut 9 bases from V and 5 bases from J; bases unmatched to any gene: 11. The CDR3 totals 15 residues. CDR3 amino acids: CATSGPGGPENIQYF. In DNA form, the CDR3 reads TGTGCCACCTCCGGGCCGGGAGGGCCAGAAAACATTCAGTACTTC.

The chain has TRBV20-1 and TRBJ2-7; 8 bases are shared with TRBD2. CDR1 is DFQATT and CDR2 is SNEGSKA in the germline V gene (reference sequence). This CDR3 contains 12 residues. Trimming at V came to 2 bases and at J to 5 bases, leaving 2 bases not matched to a gene. The CDR3 nucleotides read TGCAGTGCTAGAAAAGCGGGAGACGAGCAGTACTTC. It encodes CSARKAGDEQYF.

As DNA, the CDR3 is TGCGCCACGCGAGGGGGCCGGAGAGAGACCCAGTACTTC. Protein sequence: CATRGGRRETQYF. The chain is built from TRBV23-1 and TRBJ2-5; 7 bases map to TRBD1. TRBV23-1 falls under the ORF class, with uncertain function. Trimming took 10 bases from V and 4 from J; bases not matched to a gene: 9. CDR3 length: 13 residues.

The gene calls are TRBV30 and TRBJ1-6; D is uncertain. The length of the CDR3 is 14 residues. The germline CDR1 and CDR2 sequences are GTSNPN and SVGIG (reference sequence). Trimming removed 0 bases at V and 7 bases at J, with 10 bases between. The CDR3 spells CAWSVLGNNSPLHF. Here the CDR3 DNA reads TGTGCCTGGAGTGTACTGGGTAACAATTCACCCCTCCACTTT.

This clonotype was seen once. The rearrangement links TRBV29-1 to TRBJ1-1, with a possible D match to TRBD1 (5 bases). The V gene lost 3 bases and the J gene lost 4 bases, with 15 bases spanning the gap. The CDR3 is 14 residues long. Germline values: CDR1 SQVTM, CDR2 ANQGSEA. The CDR3 region has the DNA TGCAGCGTTGAGATTCGGCAGGGTCCCACTGAAGCTTTCTTT. This sequence encodes CSVEIRQGPTEAFF. The full variable domain, completed using reference TRBV29-1 and TRBJ1-1, is SAVISQKPSRDICQRGTSLTIQCQVDSQVTMMFWYRQQPGQSLTLIATANQGSEATYESGFVIDKFPISRPNLTFSTLTVSNMSPEDSSIYLCSVEIRQGPTEAFFGQGTRLTVV.

The genes are TRBV20-1 and TRBJ2-1, with D tentatively TRBD2 (6 bases). There are 14 residues in the CDR3. The germline CDR1 and CDR2 sequences are DFQATT and SNEGSKA (reference sequence). Trimming took 0 bases from V and 4 from J, leaving 10 bases between them. For the CDR3, the DNA is TGCAGTGCTAGAGATGCGGGACCATACAATGAGCAGTTCTTC. Its translation: CSARDAGPYNEQFF.

This clonotype showed up just once. The chain links TRBV3-1 to TRBJ2-5; TRBD2 is a possible D gene (5 bases). The germline V gene has CDR1 LGHDT and CDR2 YNNKEL (reference sequence). The CDR3 runs to 14 residues. V was clipped by 2 bases and J by 7 bases, with 14 bases between them. The CDR3 DNA is TGTGCCAGCAGCCAAACCGGGATTACGGGGACCCAGTACTTC. As protein: CASSQTGITGTQYF.

The CDR3 DNA sequence: TGTGCCAGCAGCTTCGAGTATGAGCAGTTCTTC. It yields the protein CASSFEYEQFF. The genes are TRBV5-4 and TRBJ2-1; D ambiguous. Germline loops: CDR1 SGHNT, CDR2 YYREEE (reference sequence). The CDR3 totals 11 residues. Trimming took 2 bases from V and 8 from J, leaving 5 bases between them.

The chain has TRBV12-3 or TRBV12-4 and TRBJ1-5, with D unclear. V dropped 3 bases and J dropped 6 bases, with 3 bases sitting between them. This CDR3 spans 11 amino acids. The CDR3 protein is CASSLSQPQHF. CDR3 nucleotides: TGTGCCAGCAGTTTGAGTCAGCCCCAGCATTTT.

The chain carries TRBV7-7 and TRBJ2-5; the match to TRBD1 covers 8 bases. The germline gives CDR1 SSHAT, CDR2 FNYEAQ (reference sequence). The CDR3 is made up of 14 amino acids. With 5 bases clipped from V and 7 bases from J, the junction kept 9 bases outside the gene matches. The CDR3 sequence: CASSARQGAGTQYF. CDR3 bases: TGTGCCAGCAGCGCCCGTCAGGGGGCCGGGACCCAGTACTTC.

The chain uses TRBV3-1 and TRBJ2-6; unclear D gene. This CDR3 region has 15 residues. From germline, CDR1 is LGHDT and CDR2 YNNKEL (reference sequence). The V gene lost 1 base and the J gene lost 0 bases, with 4 bases spanning the gap. CDR3 in amino acids: CASSQVSSGANVLTF. The CDR3 DNA follows: TGTGCCAGCAGCCAAGTCAGCTCTGGGGCCAACGTCCTGACTTTC.

The V call is TRBV20-1, the J call TRBJ1-4, with D unresolved. The germline gives CDR1 DFQATT, CDR2 SNEGSKA (reference sequence). This CDR3 is 12 amino acids long. V dropped 6 bases and J dropped 8 bases, with 13 bases sitting between them. Here the CDR3 DNA reads TGCAGTGCCGTCCCGACGGGGGAAAAACTGTTTTTT. This encodes CSAVPTGEKLFF.

This clonotype appeared once. This chain connects TRBV12-5 to TRBJ1-1, with D possibly matching TRBD1 (6 bases). CDR1 and CDR2 (germline): LGHNT, FRNRAP. This CDR3 has 14 residues. The CDR3 protein is CASGADTMNTEAFF. The CDR3 coding sequence is TGTGCGTCGGGGGCGGACACTATGAACACTGAAGCTTTCTTT.

The chain employs TRBV20-1 and TRBJ1-1; D perhaps matches TRBD1 (5 bases). Deletions cut 5 bases from V and 1 base from J, with 17 bases between. From germline, CDR1 is DFQATT and CDR2 SNEGSKA (reference sequence). This CDR3 region has 15 residues. The CDR3 DNA reads TGCAGTGCTGACGGACACCCCGTAAAGAACACTGAAGCTTTCTTT. Protein product: CSADGHPVKNTEAFF.

In its sample, this clonotype was seen once. This chain joins TRBV30 and TRBJ1-5, with D possibly matching TRBD1 (5 bases). V shed 0 bases and J shed 5 bases, with 14 bases lying between them. The CDR3 runs 15 residues. The germline V gene encodes CDR1 GTSNPN and CDR2 SVGIG (reference sequence). The CDR3: CAWSVGGRNDQPQHF. The CDR3, as DNA: TGTGCCTGGAGTGTGGGGGGACGGAACGATCAGCCCCAGCATTTT.

The chain links TRBV3-1 to TRBJ2-7; D is uncertain. The CDR3 spans 12 residues. Germline lookup yields CDR1 LGHDT and CDR2 YNNKEL (reference sequence). V was cut by 3 bases and J by 2 bases, with 5 bases left in between. The CDR3 protein is CASSQEPYEQYF. CDR3 nucleotide sequence: TGTGCCAGCAGCCAGGAACCCTACGAGCAGTACTTC.

The chain joins TRBV10-3 to TRBJ2-7, with a weak D call TRBD1 (6 bases). Per the germline V gene, CDR1 is ENHRY and CDR2 is SYGVKD. This CDR3 is 13 amino acids long. The V gene lost 6 bases and the J gene lost 5 bases, with 14 bases spanning the gap. CDR3 loop: CAIRPDSSNEQYF. CDR3 DNA sequence: TGTGCCATCAGACCGGACAGCAGCAACGAGCAGTACTTC.

J is TRBJ2-1 and V is TRBV18; the D gene is possibly TRBD2 (6 bases). V was shortened by 6 bases and J by 8 bases, with 8 bases between the two germline ends. There are 11 residues in the CDR3. CDR1 KGHSH and CDR2 LQKENI come from the germline V gene. CDR3 sequence reads: CASSTRDEQFF. CDR3 nucleotides: TGTGCCAGCTCGACTAGGGATGAGCAGTTCTTC.

The chain is built from TRBV4-1 and TRBJ2-1; tentative D call: TRBD1 (8 bases). The CDR3 loop spans 16 amino acids. Per the germline V gene, CDR1 is MGHRA and CDR2 is YSYEKL. Trimming took 2 bases from V and 8 from J, leaving 19 bases between them. CDR3 sequence reads: CASSQILHRGRDEQFF. CDR3 sequence (DNA): TGCGCCAGCAGCCAAATATTACACAGGGGGAGGGATGAGCAGTTCTTC.

The rearrangement joins TRBV20-1 to TRBJ2-4; maybe TRBD2 (6 bases). V shed 6 bases and J shed 1 base, with 16 bases lying between them. Looked up from germline, CDR1 is DFQATT and CDR2 is SNEGSKA (reference sequence). This CDR3 spans 15 amino acids. The CDR3 bases are TGCAGTGCCCCGGACCCTCGGGGGGCCAAAAACATTCAGTACTTC. It yields the protein CSAPDPRGAKNIQYF.

This clonotype was counted a few times. The V and J genes are TRBV11-1 and TRBJ2-3; D unresolved. Between the trimmed V and J ends, which lost 3 bases and 0 bases, there was a span of 4 bases. The CDR3 has 13 residues. Germline CDR1 reads SGHAT; CDR2 reads FQDESV (reference sequence). The CDR3 DNA reads TGTGCCAGCAGCTTTGGTAGCACAGATACGCAGTATTTT. Amino acid sequence: CASSFGSTDTQYF.